These T cell receptor beta chains were read from a single sample in a study of blood T cell repertoires in COVID-19. The data were produced by immunoSEQ multiplex PCR, yet TCRdb's version contains in-frame clones alone and is incomplete. Of 250,000 or so clones in the sample, 60% to 75% are singletons; the top ten hold 3.3%. Input material: peripheral blood. The receptors originated from a woman over 75 with acute or convalescent COVID-19. Each CDR3 is given with its conserved first and last residue. A D gene is named only where the DNA matches it firmly. The size field is filled for only some rows; it gives once, few, many or a size class.

TRBV5-6	TRBD2	TRBJ2-3	NA	CASSPMWGTSGPDTDTQYF	TGTGCCAGCAGCCCCATGTGGGGGACTAGCGGGCCGGACACAGATACGCAGTATTTT
TRBV9	NA	TRBJ2-2	NA	CASSVLFTGELFF	TGTGCCAGCAGCGTACTATTCACCGGGGAGCTGTTTTTT
TRBV7-9	TRBD1	TRBJ2-3	NA	CASSITGTGGADTQYF	TGTGCCAGCAGCATAACCGGGACAGGTGGGGCTGATACGCAGTATTTT
TRBV6-2/TRBV6-3	TRBD2	TRBJ2-7	NA	CASSYLATSSPYEQYF	TGTGCCAGCAGTTACCTGGCGACTAGCAGCCCCTACGAGCAGTACTTC
TRBV7-9	TRBD2	TRBJ2-5	NA	CASSLGLAGGGSQETQYF	TGTGCCAGCAGCTTAGGACTAGCGGGAGGGGGGTCCCAAGAGACCCAGTACTTC
TRBV9	TRBD1	TRBJ1-1	NA	CASSPTGAMNTEAFF	TGTGCCAGCAGCCCCACAGGGGCCATGAACACTGAAGCTTTCTTT
TRBV30	NA	TRBJ1-1	NA	CAWSRGGYTEAFF	TGTGCCTGGAGTCGTGGGGGCTACACTGAAGCTTTCTTT
TRBV14	TRBD1	TRBJ2-7	once	CASSRGRGPYEQYF	TGTGCCAGCAGCCGCGGCAGGGGGCCCTACGAGCAGTACTTC
TRBV7-9	TRBD1	TRBJ1-1	once	CASSLAGDRGRPFF	TGTGCCAGCAGCTTAGCGGGGGACAGGGGAAGGCCTTTCTTT
TRBV27	TRBD1	TRBJ1-2	NA	CASSLTTGGGGYTF	TGTGCCAGCAGTCTCACTACAGGGGGTGGTGGCTACACCTTC
TRBV6-4	TRBD1	TRBJ1-2	NA	CASSDWTGTGYTF	TGTGCCAGCAGTGACTGGACAGGGACTGGCTACACCTTC
TRBV5-6	TRBD1	TRBJ2-5	NA	CASSSHWTGTRETQYF	TGTGCCAGCAGCTCTCATTGGACAGGGACAAGGGAGACCCAGTACTTC
TRBV7-7	NA	TRBJ1-5	NA	CASTPRRVREGFCQPQHF	TGTGCCAGCACCCCCCGGCGAGTGCGGGAAGGGTTTTGTCAGCCCCAGCATTTT
TRBV6-5	NA	TRBJ1-2	NA	CASSYGPNYGYTF	TGTGCCAGCAGTTACGGCCCTAACTATGGCTACACCTTC
TRBV19	NA	TRBJ1-1	NA	CASSRIAGVNTEAFF	TGTGCCAGTAGTCGTATCGCAGGGGTGAACACTGAAGCTTTCTTT
TRBV12-3/TRBV12-4	NA	TRBJ1-6	NA	CASKLGGRSPLHF	TGTGCCAGCAAGTTGGGGGGTCGATCACCCCTCCACTTT
TRBV6-5	NA	TRBJ1-1	few	CASSYSNRGEAFF	TGTGCCAGCAGTTACTCAAATAGGGGGGAAGCTTTCTTT
TRBV7-2	NA	TRBJ2-1	NA	CASIEEVGEQFF	TGTGCCAGCATTGAGGAGGTTGGGGAGCAGTTCTTC
TRBV19	NA	TRBJ2-2	NA	CASSSPQGTNTGELFF	TGTGCCAGTAGTTCCCCACAGGGAACTAACACCGGGGAGCTGTTTTTT
TRBV30	NA	TRBJ1-5	once	CAWSPDKQGQPQHF	TGTGCCTGGAGTCCCGACAAGCAGGGTCAGCCCCAGCATTTT
TRBV20-1	TRBD2	TRBJ2-5	NA	CSASVSGKGTQYF	TGCAGTGCTAGTGTTAGCGGGAAAGGGACCCAGTACTTC
TRBV6-5	NA	TRBJ1-2	NA	CASSPAGPGGYTF	TGTGCCAGCAGCCCCGCAGGACCGGGGGGCTACACCTTC
TRBV7-6	NA	TRBJ2-3	NA	CASSLSGNPRDTQYF	TGTGCCAGCAGCTTATCGGGAAATCCTAGAGATACGCAGTATTTT
TRBV27	NA	TRBJ2-1	NA	CASSLRLASYNEQFF	TGTGCCAGCAGTCTACGGCTAGCGTCTTACAATGAGCAGTTCTTC
TRBV4-2	TRBD1	TRBJ1-6	NA	CASSQETGTANSPLHF	TGTGCCAGCAGCCAGGAGACAGGGACGGCTAATTCACCCCTCCACTTT
TRBV29-1	TRBD1	TRBJ1-2	NA	CSVGQGAQDYGYTF	TGCAGCGTGGGACAGGGGGCGCAAGACTATGGCTACACCTTC
TRBV5-6	NA	TRBJ1-4	NA	CASSFTGGANEKLFF	TGTGCCAGCAGCTTTACGGGGGGAGCGAATGAAAAACTGTTTTTT
TRBV10-3	NA	TRBJ2-7	NA	CAIKPQGVSGYYEQYF	TGTGCCATCAAACCCCAGGGGGTTAGCGGCTACTACGAGCAGTACTTC
TRBV5-4	TRBD1	TRBJ2-1	NA	CASSFGTGGPYNEQFF	TGTGCCAGCAGCTTCGGGACAGGGGGCCCTTACAATGAGCAGTTCTTC
TRBV5-1	NA	TRBJ1-2	NA	CASSLGPIQGDYGYTF	TGCGCCAGCAGCTTGGGCCCCATACAGGGCGACTATGGCTACACCTTC
TRBV3-1/TRBV3-2	NA	TRBJ2-4	NA	CASSQGAHLDF	TGTGCCAGCAGCCAAGGGGCGCATTTGGACTTC
TRBV12-3/TRBV12-4	NA	TRBJ2-5	NA	CASSLLRGTQYF	TGTGCCAGCAGTTTATTAAGGGGGACCCAGTACTTC
TRBV7-2	NA	TRBJ1-1	few	CASSPLTEAFF	TGTGCCAGCAGCCCCCTCACTGAAGCTTTCTTT
TRBV30	NA	TRBJ1-4	NA	CAWSVGFLEKLFF	TGTGCCTGGAGTGTCGGTTTTTTAGAGAAACTGTTTTTT
TRBV6-4	TRBD2	TRBJ2-7	NA	CASRPDGTSDTYEQYF	TGTGCCAGCAGACCTGACGGGACTAGCGATACCTACGAGCAGTACTTC
TRBV19	NA	TRBJ1-5	NA	CASSIEAVSSNQPQHF	TGTGCCAGTAGTATAGAGGCGGTTTCGTCCAATCAGCCCCAGCATTTT
TRBV6-5	NA	TRBJ1-1	NA	CASSYPQSTEAFF	TGTGCCAGCAGTTACCCCCAATCCACTGAAGCTTTCTTT
TRBV7-2	NA	TRBJ2-1	NA	CASSPGRMARRGNEQFF	TGTGCCAGCAGTCCAGGGCGCATGGCAAGGAGGGGCAATGAGCAGTTCTTC
TRBV7-9	NA	TRBJ1-1	NA	CASSLQASNTEAFF	TGTGCCAGCAGCTTACAGGCCTCGAACACTGAAGCTTTCTTT
TRBV3-1/TRBV3-2	TRBD2	TRBJ2-5	NA	CASSQGGTREETQYF	TGTGCCAGCAGCCAAGGGGGGACTAGAGAAGAGACCCAGTACTTC
TRBV21-1	NA	TRBJ2-7	NA	CASTYAPGSTYEQYF	TGTGCCAGCACGTACGCCCCGGGGTCAACCTACGAGCAGTACTTC
TRBV6-5	NA	TRBJ2-2	once	CASSYPVAGNSGELFF	TGTGCCAGCAGTTACCCTGTCGCGGGGAACTCCGGGGAGCTGTTTTTT
TRBV3-1/TRBV3-2	NA	TRBJ2-5	NA	CASSPLAEGSQETQYF	TGTGCCAGCAGCCCCTTGGCGGAGGGGAGCCAAGAGACCCAGTACTTC
TRBV6-5	NA	TRBJ1-2	NA	CASRAGGSNYGYTF	TGTGCCAGCAGGGCGGGGGGATCCAACTATGGCTACACCTTC
TRBV7-2	NA	TRBJ1-5	few	CASSLGQGPNQPQHF	TGTGCCAGCAGCTTGGGGCAGGGCCCAAATCAGCCCCAGCATTTT
TRBV3-1/TRBV3-2	TRBD1	TRBJ2-7	NA	CASSQGSGTGRMAYEQYF	TGTGCCAGCAGCCAAGGTTCCGGGACAGGACGTATGGCCTACGAGCAGTACTTC
TRBV5-4	TRBD1	TRBJ2-7	NA	CASSPGTGSSYEQYF	TGTGCCAGCAGCCCTGGGACAGGGAGCTCCTACGAGCAGTACTTC
TRBV30	TRBD1	TRBJ2-6	NA	CAWSTGTGVSGANVLTF	TGTGCCTGGAGTACCGGGACAGGGGTTTCTGGGGCCAACGTCCTGACTTTC
TRBV7-8	NA	TRBJ1-5	NA	CASSRGDLGNQPQHF	TGTGCCAGCAGCCGTGGAGACCTGGGCAATCAGCCCCAGCATTTT
TRBV6-5	TRBD2	TRBJ2-7	NA	CASIVAGLPYEQYF	TGTGCCAGCATAGTAGCGGGACTACCCTACGAGCAGTACTTC
TRBV4-2	TRBD2	TRBJ2-3	once	CASSQAGTRLTDTQYF	TGTGCCAGCAGCCAAGCCGGGACTAGGCTCACAGATACGCAGTATTTT
TRBV28	NA	TRBJ1-1	NA	CASSLPGTPRQAFF	TGTGCCAGCAGTTTACCCGGGACACCAAGACAAGCTTTCTTT
TRBV12-3/TRBV12-4	NA	TRBJ1-6	NA	CASSSQGNSPLHF	TGTGCCAGCAGTTCACAGGGAAATTCACCCCTCCACTTT
TRBV29-1	TRBD1	TRBJ1-1	few	CSVEGGGQGSAEAFF	TGCAGCGTTGAAGGCGGTGGACAGGGGAGCGCTGAAGCTTTCTTT
TRBV7-3	TRBD2	TRBJ2-7	NA	CASSASGGLTYEQYF	TGTGCCAGCAGCGCGTCGGGAGGGCTCACCTACGAGCAGTACTTC
TRBV27	TRBD2	TRBJ2-2	NA	CASSFRLAGGRYTGELFF	TGTGCCAGCAGTTTCCGACTAGCGGGGGGGCGGTACACCGGGGAGCTGTTTTTT
TRBV5-1	TRBD1	TRBJ1-2	NA	CASSRTGDPGYGYTF	TGCGCCAGCAGCCGTACAGGGGATCCTGGGTATGGCTACACCTTC
TRBV3-1/TRBV3-2	NA	TRBJ1-4	NA	CASSPFGGSTNEKLFF	TGTGCCAGCAGCCCATTCGGGGGGTCAACTAATGAAAAACTGTTTTTT
TRBV6-4	TRBD2	TRBJ2-3	NA	CASSETPSGGFTDTQYF	TGTGCCAGCAGTGAAACCCCGAGCGGGGGGTTCACAGATACGCAGTATTTT